This is a list of T cell receptor beta chains from one sample in a study of PD-L1 blockade in urothelial cancer. This table comes from immunoSEQ multiplex PCR, and its TCRdb copy is limited to in-frame clones, with some not included. The sample holds fewer than 45,000 clones; 70% to 90% are singletons and the top ten take about 25%. The material was PBMCs, obtained around atezolizumab (anti-PD-L1) treatment. The receptor set was obtained from a donor aged 40 or over with urothelial cancer. The CDR3 runs from the conserved cysteine through the conserved F or W. A D gene is named only where the DNA matches it firmly. A clone size is listed for some rows: how often the clone was seen (once, few, many), or a class if it is expanded.

J | V | D | size | CDR3 | DNA
TRBJ1-1 | TRBV25-1 | . | . | CASSEGGRHTEAFF | TGTGCCAGCAGTGAGGGGGGGCGGCACACTGAAGCTTTCTTT
TRBJ2-7 | TRBV4-3 | . | . | CASSPRAGGPYEQYF | TGCGCCAGCAGCCCCCGCGCAGGGGGGCCCTACGAGCAGTACTTC
TRBJ2-1 | TRBV4-1 | . | . | CASSQEASVERFF | TGCGCCAGCAGCCAAGAGGCCTCTGTGGAGCGGTTCTTC
TRBJ2-7 | TRBV6-5 | . | . | CASSYGRRGYEQYF | TGTGCCAGCAGTTACGGCAGGAGGGGCTACGAGCAGTACTTC
TRBJ2-1 | TRBV5-1 | . | . | CASSEGPYNEQFF | TGCGCCAGCTCGGAGGGCCCCTACAATGAGCAGTTCTTC
TRBJ2-5 | TRBV5-1 | . | . | CASSSGGRVGETQYF | TGCGCCAGCAGCTCGGGGGGCAGGGTAGGGGAGACCCAGTACTTC
TRBJ1-2 | TRBV15 | TRBD1 | . | CATSRGGLTGAHGYTF | TGTGCCACCAGCAGAGGGGGCTTGACAGGGGCCCATGGCTACACCTTC
TRBJ1-5 | TRBV10-3 | TRBD1 | . | CAISLGGGQPQHF | TGTGCCATCAGCCTAGGGGGCGGTCAGCCCCAGCATTTT
TRBJ2-1 | TRBV7-9 | TRBD2 | once | CASSLLGEGSEQFF | TGTGCCAGCAGCTTATTGGGGGAGGGGTCTGAGCAGTTCTTC
TRBJ2-6 | TRBV28 | . | . | CAAGASISGANVLTF | TGTGCCGCTGGGGCATCTATCTCTGGGGCCAACGTCCTGACTTTC
TRBJ2-1 | TRBV7-2 | . | . | CASSLGPARDEQFF | TGTGCCAGCAGCTTAGGACCAGCCCGGGATGAGCAGTTCTTC
TRBJ1-5 | TRBV30 | . | few | CAWRGMGPNQPQHF | TGTGCCTGGAGGGGGATGGGGCCCAATCAGCCCCAGCATTTT
TRBJ2-2 | TRBV6-6 | . | . | CASRGRGGTGELFF | TGTGCCAGCAGGGGGCGAGGGGGCACCGGGGAGCTGTTTTTT
TRBJ2-7 | TRBV4-3 | TRBD1 | . | CASSRTGTGSSYEQYF | TGCGCCAGCAGCCGAACCGGGACAGGTTCTTCCTACGAGCAGTACTTC